This T cell receptor beta chain was observed in a study of blood T cell repertoires in COVID-19. Study background: Sites in the United States, Italy and Spain provided acute and convalescent COVID-19 samples. Sources were T cells, B-cell-depleted T cells, or PBMCs; the material itself was cDNA or gDNA.

How the authors handled the data: The authors estimated nucleated cell counts from reference gene primer amplification. Data came from immunoSEQ multiplex PCR; TCRdb stores just in-frame clones and leaves some out. D and trimming were read from the DNA, whereas the V and J calls and clone size are those reported in that table. Of about 50,000 clones in the sample, around 73% were seen once. Individuals drawn from under 30 US areas were roughly 18 to 95 years old. The receptor was derived from a woman aged 45 to 65 with acute COVID-19. Sequenced input: PBMCs or T cells enriched from blood (not recorded which).

DNA of the CDR3: TGTGCCAGCAGCCCTCTACCCCTCACTGAAGCTTTCTTT. This encodes CASSPLPLTEAFF. The chain links TRBV4-2 to TRBJ1-1; unclear D gene. V dropped 4 bases and J dropped 4 bases, with 10 bases sitting between them. The CDR3 covers 13 residues. Germline CDR1 LGHNA, CDR2 YNFKEQ.